This TCR beta chain was documented in a study of identical twins. Germline V lookup: CDR1 SGHDT, CDR2 YYEEEE. Trimming removed 5 bases at V and 6 bases at J, with 17 bases between. This CDR3 comprises 14 residues. Healthy Caucasians were all of the donors. TCRdb re-analysed the 5' RACE reads in MiXCR, keeping a single row per CDR3 protein. The sample records 1,800,000 or so distinct CDR3 sequences, roughly a third being singletons. Points from the study as a whole: For zero-insertion analyses, partial confounding could come from invariant MAIT and iNKT cells.

Notes on this clonotype: Its antigen is unknown.

The sample taken for sequencing was cord blood. The gene calls are TRBV5-6 and TRBJ1-1; D not resolved. The clonotype comes from a newborn girl in good health. CDR3 in DNA: TGTGCCAGCAGGGACCGGGGAGGGAGCCCTGAAGCTTTCTTT. Residues: CASRDRGGSPEAFF.